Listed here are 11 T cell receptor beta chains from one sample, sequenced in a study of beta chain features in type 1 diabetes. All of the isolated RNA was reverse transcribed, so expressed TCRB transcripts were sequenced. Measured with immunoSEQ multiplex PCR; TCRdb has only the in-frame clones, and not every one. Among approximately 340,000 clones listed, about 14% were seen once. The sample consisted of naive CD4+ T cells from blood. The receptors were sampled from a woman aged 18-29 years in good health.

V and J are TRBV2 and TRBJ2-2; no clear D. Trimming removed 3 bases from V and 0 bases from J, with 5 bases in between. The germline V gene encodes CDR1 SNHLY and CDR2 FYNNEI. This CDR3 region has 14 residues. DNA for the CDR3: TGTGCCAGCAGTGATCAGTCGAACACCGGGGAGCTGTTTTTT. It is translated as CASSDQSNTGELFF.

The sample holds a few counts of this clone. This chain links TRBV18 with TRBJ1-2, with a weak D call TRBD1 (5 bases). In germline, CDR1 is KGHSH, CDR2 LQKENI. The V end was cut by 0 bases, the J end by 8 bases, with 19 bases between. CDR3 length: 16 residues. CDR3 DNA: TGTGCCAGCTCACCACCCTCGGGGGACCTTCTTCGAGGCTACACCTTC. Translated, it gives CASSPPSGDLLRGYTF.

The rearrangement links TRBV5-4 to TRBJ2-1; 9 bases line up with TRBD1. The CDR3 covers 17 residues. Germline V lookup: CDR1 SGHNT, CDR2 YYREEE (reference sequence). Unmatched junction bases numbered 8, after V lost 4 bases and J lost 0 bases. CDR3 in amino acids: CASSGNRGRGSYNEQFF. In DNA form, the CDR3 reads TGTGCCAGCAGCGGGAACAGGGGGCGGGGCTCCTACAATGAGCAGTTCTTC.

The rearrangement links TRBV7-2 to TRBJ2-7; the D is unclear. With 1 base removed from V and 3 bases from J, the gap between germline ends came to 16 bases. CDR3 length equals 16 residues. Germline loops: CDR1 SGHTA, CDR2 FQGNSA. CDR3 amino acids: CASSLGTTTLLYEQYF. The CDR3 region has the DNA TGTGCCAGCAGCTTAGGAACCACCACTCTCCTCTACGAGCAGTACTTC. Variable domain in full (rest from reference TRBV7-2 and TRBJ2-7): GAGVSQSPSNKVTEKGKDVELRCDPISGHTALYWYRQSLGQGLEFLIYFQGNSAPDKSGLPSDRFSAERTGGSVSTLTIQRTQQEDSAVYLCASSLGTTTLLYEQYFGPGTRLTVT.

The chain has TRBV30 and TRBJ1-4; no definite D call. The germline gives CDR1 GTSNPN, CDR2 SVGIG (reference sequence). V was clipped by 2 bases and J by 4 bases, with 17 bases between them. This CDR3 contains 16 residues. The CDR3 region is CAWSTVPRRLNEKLFF. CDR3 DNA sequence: TGTGCCTGGAGTACGGTTCCTAGACGGCTTAATGAAAAACTGTTTTTT.

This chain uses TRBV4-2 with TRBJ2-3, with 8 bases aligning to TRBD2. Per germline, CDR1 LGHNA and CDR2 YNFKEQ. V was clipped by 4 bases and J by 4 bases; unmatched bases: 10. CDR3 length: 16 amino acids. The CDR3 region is CASSPGSGRGADTQYF. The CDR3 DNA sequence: TGTGCCAGCAGCCCAGGGAGCGGGAGAGGAGCAGATACGCAGTATTTT.

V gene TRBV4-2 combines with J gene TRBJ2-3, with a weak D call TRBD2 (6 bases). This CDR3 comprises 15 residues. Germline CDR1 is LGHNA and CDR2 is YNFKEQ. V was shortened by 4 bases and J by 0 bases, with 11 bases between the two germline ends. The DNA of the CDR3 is TGTGCCAGCAGCCCCAGGGACTCTAGCACAGATACGCAGTATTTT. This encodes CASSPRDSSTDTQYF.

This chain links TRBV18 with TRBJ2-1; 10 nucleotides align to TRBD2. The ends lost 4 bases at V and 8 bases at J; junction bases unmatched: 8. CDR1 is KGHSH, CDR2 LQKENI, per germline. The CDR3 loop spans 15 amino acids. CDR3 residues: CASSLLAGVIHEQFF. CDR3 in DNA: TGTGCCAGCTCACTTCTAGCGGGAGTGATCCATGAGCAGTTCTTC.

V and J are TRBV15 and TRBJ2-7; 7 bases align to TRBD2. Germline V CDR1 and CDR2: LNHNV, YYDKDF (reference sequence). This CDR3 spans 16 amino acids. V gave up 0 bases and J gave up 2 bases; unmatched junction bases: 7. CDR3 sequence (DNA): TGTGCCACCAGCAGAGATTACACTAGCGCCACCTACGAGCAGTACTTC. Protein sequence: CATSRDYTSATYEQYF.

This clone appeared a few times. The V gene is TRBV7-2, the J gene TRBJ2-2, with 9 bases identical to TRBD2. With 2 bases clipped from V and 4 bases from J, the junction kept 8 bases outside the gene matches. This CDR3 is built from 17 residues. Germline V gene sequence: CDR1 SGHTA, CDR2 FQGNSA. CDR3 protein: CASSLRGSAGGTGELFF. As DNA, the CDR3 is TGTGCCAGCAGCTTACGCGGTTCAGCGGGAGGCACCGGGGAGCTGTTTTTT. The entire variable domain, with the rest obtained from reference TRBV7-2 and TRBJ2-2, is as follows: GAGVSQSPSNKVTEKGKDVELRCDPISGHTALYWYRQSLGQGLEFLIYFQGNSAPDKSGLPSDRFSAERTGGSVSTLTIQRTQQEDSAVYLCASSLRGSAGGTGELFFGEGSRLTVL.

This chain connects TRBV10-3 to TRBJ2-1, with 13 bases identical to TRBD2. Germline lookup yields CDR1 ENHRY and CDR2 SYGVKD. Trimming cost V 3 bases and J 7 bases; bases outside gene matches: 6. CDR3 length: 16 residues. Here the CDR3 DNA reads TGTGCCATCAGTGACGCCGGGACTAGCGGGACAAATGAGCAGTTCTTC. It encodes CAISDAGTSGTNEQFF.